These 25 T cell receptor beta chains share one sample of origin, sequenced in a study of cytomegalovirus exposure and HLA in healthy donors. 13 Jbeta primers and 60 Vbeta primers were used for the PCR. Repertoires were generated with immunoSEQ multiplex PCR, while TCRdb's copy carries only in-frame clones and drops some. In the table there are roughly 99,000 clones, around 67% of which are singletons. Material for sequencing was PBMCs. The receptors shown here come from a male donor in good health and CMV-seronegative.

The chain recombines TRBV29-1 with TRBJ1-4; possibly TRBD1 for D (5 bases). The CDR3 spans 15 residues. Trimming took 5 bases from V and 4 from J, leaving 17 bases between them. Germline V lookup: CDR1 SQVTM, CDR2 ANQGSEA. CDR3 region: CSVQRSQGGNEKLFF. For the CDR3, the DNA is TGCAGCGTTCAACGGTCGCAGGGAGGTAATGAAAAACTGTTTTTT.

The chain recombines TRBV6-1 with TRBJ2-5; 12 bases map to TRBD1. Per germline, CDR1 MNHNS and CDR2 SASEGT. CDR3 size: 16 residues. The ends lost 4 bases at V and 5 bases at J; junction bases unmatched: 8. CDR3 coding DNA: TGTGCCAGCAGTGGGCCGGGACAGGGGGCGATTGAGACCCAGTACTTC. As protein: CASSGPGQGAIETQYF.

This chain links TRBV27 with TRBJ1-5; 8 bases line up with TRBD1. There are 14 residues in the CDR3. Germline CDR1 MNHEY, CDR2 SMNVEV (reference sequence). J lost 7 bases, V lost 5 bases, and 7 bases had no gene match. In DNA form, the CDR3 reads TGTGCCAGCAGTCCGGACAGGGAGAACCAGCCCCAGCATTTT. It encodes CASSPDRENQPQHF.

This clone was seen a few times. V is TRBV7-9 and J is TRBJ2-5; possibly TRBD2 for D (6 bases). Germline V gene lookup returns CDR1 SEHNR and CDR2 FQNEAQ (reference sequence). V gave up 4 bases and J gave up 2 bases, with 11 bases separating them. The CDR3 sequence is 14 residues long. The CDR3 loop is CASSWQSGQETQYF. The CDR3 DNA is TGTGCCAGCAGCTGGCAGAGCGGGCAAGAGACCCAGTACTTC.

V usage is TRBV6-6 and J usage is TRBJ1-1; TRBD1 is a possible D gene (5 bases). With 3 bases removed from V and 4 bases from J, the gap between germline ends came to 12 bases. The CDR3 has 14 amino acids. CDR1 and CDR2 (germline): MNHNY, SVGAGI (reference sequence). CDR3 in amino acids: CASSYSGVGTEAFF. In DNA, the CDR3 is TGTGCCAGCAGTTATTCGGGGGTGGGCACTGAAGCTTTCTTT.

The V and J genes are TRBV9 and TRBJ1-5; the D is unclear. The CDR3 is made up of 20 amino acids. Germline lookup yields CDR1 SGDLS and CDR2 YYNGEE. Trimming cost V 3 bases and J 0 bases, with 25 bases left between them. CDR3 nucleotide sequence: TGTGCCAGCAGCGGCCGTATAAGGACCCCTAGAGGGTATAGCAATCAGCCCCAGCATTTT. Translating gives CASSGRIRTPRGYSNQPQHF.

The chain combines TRBV6-1 with TRBJ2-1; D might be TRBD2 (5 bases). This CDR3 has 11 residues. Trimming left V 9 bases short and J 4 bases short, with 7 bases between. Germline V lookup: CDR1 MNHNS, CDR2 SASEGT. Here the CDR3 reads CASRGYNEQFF. The CDR3 DNA is TGTGCCAGTCGAGGGTACAATGAGCAGTTCTTC.

The chain has TRBV28 and TRBJ1-1; TRBD1 matches 7 bases. With V trimmed by 5 bases and J by 4 bases, 4 bases remained unmatched. The CDR3 covers 13 residues. Germline CDR1 MDHEN, CDR2 SYDVKM. DNA of the CDR3: TGTGCCAGCAGTGGGGGACAGAGCACTGAAGCTTTCTTT. Translating gives CASSGGQSTEAFF.

V and J are TRBV28 and TRBJ1-2; 10 nucleotides agree with TRBD1. Germline values: CDR1 MDHEN, CDR2 SYDVKM. The CDR3 totals 16 residues. The V gene end was trimmed by 5 bases and the J gene end by 8 bases; junction bases not matched to a gene: 14. The CDR3 nucleotides are TGTGCCAGCAGTGACCACAAGGGACAGGGGCGGGGAGGCTACACCTTC. Translating gives CASSDHKGQGRGGYTF.

CDR3 DNA sequence: TGTGCCTGGAGGCGAACTAGGGCTAGCGGGACCTACGAGCAGTACTTC. Protein product: CAWRRTRASGTYEQYF. This chain joins TRBV30 and TRBJ2-7; 9 positions match TRBD2. Germline V gene sequence: CDR1 GTSNPN, CDR2 SVGIG (reference sequence). The CDR3 consists of 16 residues. J lost 2 bases, V lost 3 bases, and 11 bases had no gene match.

The V call is TRBV10-2, the J call TRBJ2-7, with 10 bases fitting TRBD1. V shed 10 bases and J 2 bases; nucleotides not matched to a gene: 5. The CDR3 contains 13 residues. CDR1 is WSHSY, CDR2 SAAADI, per germline. CDR3 region: CAIRGTGAYEQYF. DNA of the CDR3: TGCGCCATCCGAGGGACAGGGGCCTACGAGCAGTACTTC.

This chain uses TRBV6-5 with TRBJ1-5, with 7 bases lining up with TRBD1. This CDR3 is 14 amino acids long. In germline, CDR1 is MNHEY, CDR2 SVGAGI. V dropped 5 bases and J dropped 2; count of bases not matched to a gene: 3. CDR3 DNA sequence: TGTGCCAGCAGTCGGGACAGTGGCAATCAGCCCCAGCATTTT. Protein product: CASSRDSGNQPQHF.

This clone showed up just a few times. This chain links TRBV4-1 with TRBJ2-3, with TRBD2 identical over 7 bases. Germline V gene data show CDR1 as MGHRA and CDR2 as YSYEKL. J was trimmed by 4 bases and V by 1 base; bases with no gene match: 5. The CDR3 sequence is 15 residues long. The CDR3 nucleotides are TGCGCCAGCAGCCAAGGAGGCGGGAGCGCAGATACGCAGTATTTT. Protein sequence: CASSQGGGSADTQYF.

This chain connects TRBV28 to TRBJ2-6; TRBD2 is a possible D gene (6 bases). The germline V gene encodes CDR1 MDHEN and CDR2 SYDVKM. The CDR3 spans 18 residues. The V gene lost 4 bases and the J gene lost 0 bases, with 16 bases spanning the gap. Here the CDR3 reads CASSSPGGATSGANVLTF. In DNA form, the CDR3 reads TGTGCCAGCAGTTCCCCCGGAGGGGCTACCTCTGGGGCCAACGTCCTGACTTTC.

This clone was seen more than once but under ten times. In the same sample, other DNA sequences code for this CDR3. The chain joins TRBV5-1 to TRBJ2-3; 8 bases fit TRBD1. The CDR3 length is 15 residues. V gave up 2 bases and J gave up 1 base; unmatched junction bases: 3. Per the germline V gene, CDR1 is SGHRS and CDR2 is YFSETQ. In DNA, the CDR3 is TGCGCCAGCAGCTTAACAGGGGGTGGCACAGATACGCAGTATTTT. It specifies CASSLTGGGTDTQYF.

Written as DNA, the CDR3 is TGTGCCAGCAGTCTCGAGGCGGGGTATCAAGAGACCCAGTACTTC. It encodes CASSLEAGYQETQYF. V and J are TRBV27 and TRBJ2-5, with D possibly matching TRBD2 (6 bases). The V gene lost 5 bases and the J gene lost 2 bases, with 15 bases spanning the gap. This CDR3 contains 15 residues. Germline CDR1 MNHEY, CDR2 SMNVEV (reference sequence).

This sequence joins TRBV4-1 and TRBJ2-2; a weak D match, TRBD2 (5 bases). Germline loops: CDR1 MGHRA, CDR2 YSYEKL. The CDR3 spans 14 residues. Trimming took 6 bases from V and 1 from J, leaving 9 bases between them. The CDR3 DNA follows: TGCGCCAGCAGTAGAGCGGAGAACACCGGGGAGCTGTTTTTT. Translated: CASSRAENTGELFF.

The rearrangement uses TRBV25-1 and TRBJ2-5, with a possible D match to TRBD2 (7 bases). The CDR3 is 16 residues long. V dropped 5 bases and J dropped 5 bases, with 21 bases sitting between them. Looked up from germline, CDR1 is MGHDK and CDR2 is SYGVNS. CDR3 bases: TGTGCCAGCAGTTTTGTGGCGGGAGTTAGGGGGGAGACCCAGTACTTC. Its protein is CASSFVAGVRGETQYF. The variable domain in full, with the rest retrieved from reference TRBV25-1 and TRBJ2-5, is EADIYQTPRYLVIGTGKKITLECSQTMGHDKMYWYQQDPGMELHLIHYSYGVNSTEKGDLSSESTVSRIRTEHFPLTLESARPSHTSQYLCASSFVAGVRGETQYFGPGTRLLVL.

V usage is TRBV30 and J usage is TRBJ2-1; 8 bases are a match to TRBD1. V lost 1 base to trimming and J lost 3 bases; unmatched junction nucleotides: 5. This CDR3 spans 15 amino acids. Germline values: CDR1 GTSNPN, CDR2 SVGIG (reference sequence). The CDR3: CAWSADRGYYNEQFF. The DNA for the CDR3 is TGTGCCTGGAGTGCCGACAGGGGCTACTACAATGAGCAGTTCTTC.

This chain connects TRBV27 to TRBJ1-2; 7 bases line up with TRBD1. The CDR3 runs to 13 residues. V lost 5 bases and J lost 2; bases outside the gene matches: 2. The germline V gene encodes CDR1 MNHEY and CDR2 SMNVEV (reference sequence). The CDR3, as DNA: TGTGCCAGCAGTCTGACAGGGAACTATGGCTACACCTTC. It translates to CASSLTGNYGYTF.

V is TRBV7-7 and J is TRBJ2-3, with TRBD1 as a possible D gene (6 bases). There are 16 residues in the CDR3. V gave up 5 bases and J gave up 1 base, with 16 bases separating them. Per germline, CDR1 SSHAT and CDR2 FNYEAQ (reference sequence). CDR3 residues: CASSLNSRQGTDTQYF. In DNA form, the CDR3 reads TGTGCCAGCAGCCTGAACTCCAGACAGGGCACAGATACGCAGTATTTT.

The rearrangement links TRBV7-9 to TRBJ1-2; D uncertain. V lost 1 base to trimming and J lost 10 bases, with 13 bases between them. The CDR3 length is 13 residues. Germline V gene data show CDR1 as SEHNR and CDR2 as FQNEAQ (reference sequence). The CDR3 reads CASSLVGVHVYTF. The CDR3 bases are TGTGCCAGCAGCTTAGTCGGAGTGCATGTCTACACCTTC.

This chain connects TRBV27 to TRBJ1-5; D perhaps matches TRBD1 (5 bases). The germline V and J ends were trimmed by 2 bases and 4 bases, with 12 bases remaining between them. From germline, CDR1 is MNHEY and CDR2 SMNVEV (reference sequence). The CDR3 spans 15 residues. The CDR3 loop reads CASSLLARANQPQHF. The CDR3 DNA sequence: TGTGCCAGCAGTTTACTCGCCAGGGCGAATCAGCCCCAGCATTTT.

The CDR3 region is CASSAGTAYEQYF. CDR3 nucleotide sequence: TGTGCCAGCAGCGCCGGGACAGCCTACGAGCAGTACTTC. This chain links TRBV9 with TRBJ2-7, with 7 positions matching TRBD1. V was clipped by 3 bases and J by 2 bases; unmatched bases: 2. Germline CDR1 is SGDLS and CDR2 is YYNGEE. This CDR3 is built from 13 residues.

The CDR3 loop reads CASSSGRTLYEQYF. CDR3 sequence (DNA): TGTGCCAGCAGTTCGGGCAGGACACTCTACGAGCAGTACTTC. The chain carries TRBV27 and TRBJ2-7; D is perhaps TRBD1 (5 bases). The CDR3 has 14 amino acids. Per the germline V gene, CDR1 is MNHEY and CDR2 is SMNVEV (reference sequence). Trimming removed 4 bases from V and 3 bases from J, with 13 bases in between.